This TCR beta chain was profiled in a study of blood T cell repertoires in COVID-19. Across the study: PBMCs, B-cell-depleted T cells, or T cells were the source of the cDNA or gDNA that made up the material.

CDR1 and CDR2 (germline): SGHRS, YFSETQ. This CDR3 is built from 16 residues. V shed 0 bases and J 9 bases; nucleotides not matched to a gene: 10. Patients in Seattle were enrolled during active infection, then followed longitudinally. Authors' methods: It was from reference gene primer amplification that nucleated cell counts were estimated. The data were produced by immunoSEQ multiplex PCR, yet TCRdb's version contains in-frame clones alone and is incomplete. V, J and clone size are those of that table, while D and trimming were read from the DNA. The profile covers more than 85,000 clones, with 92% appearing a single time and less than 2% taken by the ten largest.

J is TRBJ2-1 and V is TRBV5-1; 9 positions agree with TRBD1. The TCR sequence derives from a woman between 45 and 60 years old with COVID-19, enrolled during active disease. The sequenced sample was peripheral blood. CDR3 DNA: TGCGCCAGCAGCTTGGAACCGACCGGGACAGGGTTTGAGCAGTTCTTC. Its protein is CASSLEPTGTGFEQFF.